Ten or more counts support the clone carrying this T cell receptor beta chain. The antigen is undetermined. The junction shows a germline mismatch at one end, possibly a read error. TCRdb called the reads again in MiXCR, with one record for every CDR3 protein. The sample has hundreds of thousands of distinct CDR3 sequences; roughly 6.5% are singletons. These data are taken from a study of T cell repertoires in cytomegalovirus infection. About the research overall: Public TCR beta signatures indicated both CMV infection and matching HLA type.

General study results and limits: What dominated the ex vivo response were HLA-C-restricted CMV-specific TCR beta clonotypes. The study identified carriers of CMV plus the relevant HLA from cumulative public TCR beta family frequency.

Germline values: CDR1 SGHRS, CDR2 YFSETQ. This CDR3 has 12 residues. This sequence originates from a human donor in good health (CMV status not recorded). Some clones in this sample may be carry-over from other donors' samples. Sequencing used PBMCs. V gene TRBV5-1 combines with J gene TRBJ2-7; 7 bases line up with TRBD1. As DNA, the CDR3 is TGCGCCAGCAGCATGGGCCGGGACAGAGTAATCTTC. Its translation: CASSMGRDRVIF.